This note documents a single T cell receptor beta chain sequence. Looked up from germline, CDR1 is SEHNR and CDR2 is FQNEAQ (reference sequence). There are 16 residues in the CDR3. The V gene lost 3 bases and the J gene lost 5 bases, with 18 bases spanning the gap. Per the authors' pipeline: Estimation of nucleated cell counts was performed using reference gene primer amplification. Measured with immunoSEQ multiplex PCR; TCRdb has only the in-frame clones, and not every one. The DNA was the basis for D and trimming; V, J and clone size are from that table. The sample contains around 130,000 clones, around 85% of which appear only once. The data stem from a study of blood T cell repertoires in COVID-19. Study background: Nucleic acid was either cDNA or gDNA, and it came from T cells, B-cell-depleted T cells, or PBMCs.

The source is a human donor in a cohort sampled during active COVID-19. The rearrangement links TRBV7-9 to TRBJ2-3, with D possibly TRBD2 on 5 matching bases. Specimen: peripheral blood. The CDR3 region is CASSFSLGGSQDTQYF. CDR3 bases: TGTGCCAGCAGCTTTTCACTTGGAGGCAGCCAAGATACGCAGTATTTT.